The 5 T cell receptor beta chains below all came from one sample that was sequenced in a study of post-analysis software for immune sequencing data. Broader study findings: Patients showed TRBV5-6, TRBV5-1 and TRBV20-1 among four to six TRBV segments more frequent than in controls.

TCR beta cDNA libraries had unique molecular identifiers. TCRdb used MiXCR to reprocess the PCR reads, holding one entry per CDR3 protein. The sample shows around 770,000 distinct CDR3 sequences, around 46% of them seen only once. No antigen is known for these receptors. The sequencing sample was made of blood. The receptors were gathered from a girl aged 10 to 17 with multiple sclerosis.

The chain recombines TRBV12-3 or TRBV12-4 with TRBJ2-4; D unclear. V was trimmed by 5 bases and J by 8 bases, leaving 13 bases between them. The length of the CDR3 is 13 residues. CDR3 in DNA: TGTGCCAGCAGTCCGCGATTGAGGTACATTCAGTACTTC. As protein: CASSPRLRYIQYF.

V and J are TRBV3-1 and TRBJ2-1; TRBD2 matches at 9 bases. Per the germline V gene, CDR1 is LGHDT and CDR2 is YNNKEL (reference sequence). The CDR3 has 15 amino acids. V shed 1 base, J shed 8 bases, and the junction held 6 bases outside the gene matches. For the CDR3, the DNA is TGTGCCAGCAGCCAAGGATATAGCGGGAGCCATGAGCAGTTCTTC. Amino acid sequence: CASSQGYSGSHEQFF.

CDR3 coding DNA: TGCAGCGTTGATCTAGCGGGAGTGTACGAGCAGTACTTC. Encoded protein: CSVDLAGVYEQYF. This chain joins TRBV29-1 and TRBJ2-7; the match to TRBD2 covers 10 bases. V shed 3 bases, J shed 4 bases, and the junction held 3 bases outside the gene matches. This CDR3 comprises 13 residues. Germline V lookup: CDR1 SQVTM, CDR2 ANQGSEA.

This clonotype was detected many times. The chain's CDR3 is CASSMGRLEQYF. In nucleotides, the CDR3 is TGCGCCAGCAGCATGGGCCGCCTCGAGCAGTACTTC. This chain uses TRBV5-1 with TRBJ2-7; D remains unclear. The germline V gene has CDR1 SGHRS and CDR2 YFSETQ. This CDR3 is 12 amino acids long. Between the trimmed V and J ends, which lost 4 bases and 6 bases, there was a span of 11 bases.

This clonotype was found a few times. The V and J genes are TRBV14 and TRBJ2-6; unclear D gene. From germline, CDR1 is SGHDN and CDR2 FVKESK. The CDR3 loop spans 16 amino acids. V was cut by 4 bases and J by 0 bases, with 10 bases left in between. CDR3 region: CASSPLGNSGANVLTF. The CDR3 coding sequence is TGTGCCAGCAGCCCTTTAGGGAACTCTGGGGCCAACGTCCTGACTTTC.